This record covers a single TCR beta chain. The antigen is not known. V shed 0 bases and J 2 bases; nucleotides not matched to a gene: 9. The CDR3 covers 18 residues. Germline-derived CDR1 and CDR2 are ENHRY and SYGVKD. This entry is derived from a study of T cell responses to AZD1222 COVID-19 vaccine. Measured with immunoSEQ multiplex PCR; TCRdb has only the in-frame clones, and not every one. Of fewer than 120,000 clones listed, roughly 90% are singletons. Overall study results and limits: It was only after the peak T cell response that any repertoires were sampled. Regions 160-218 and 743-854 held dominance among vaccine-associated CD4 TCRs, which spanned spike. Breadth and depth of Spike-specific TCRs rose after two AZD1222 doses.

Second-dose schedules of about 4 or about 12 weeks were combined. The starting material was peripheral blood, obtained 28 days after the second AZD1222 dose. The source is an adult who received the AZD1222 COVID-19 vaccine. J is TRBJ1-5 and V is TRBV10-3, with TRBD1 matching 8 bases. CDR3 sequence: CAISESLWTGKGNQPQHF. CDR3 nucleotide sequence: TGTGCCATCAGTGAGTCTTTATGGACAGGGAAGGGCAATCAGCCCCAGCATTTT.